This TCR beta chain was captured by sequencing in a study of shared clonotypes between healthy human individuals. The run depth of the assay was deep. Sequencing used immunoSEQ multiplex PCR; TCRdb keeps in-frame clones, though not all of them. The table shows 2 million to 2.5 million clones, with about 90% occurring only once. In regard to this clone: Its specificity is not known.

Those who donated were healthy HIV-negative adults, with no recent acute infections or vaccinations reported. Only Caucasian adults living in Nashville, Tennessee made up the donor group. V gave up 0 bases and J gave up 5 bases; unmatched junction bases: 4. The CDR3 loop spans 17 amino acids. CDR1 and CDR2 from the germline V gene are SGDLS and YYNGEE. Whole-study findings and limits: What limited the represented genetic and exposure-history diversity was the small number of donors.

The sequence was collected from a man aged 18 to 29 in good health. Some clones in this sample may be carry-over from other donors' samples. The sequenced sample consisted of naive CD4+ T cells from PBMCs. Subset in this sample: CD45RA+ positively selected. The rearrangement joins TRBV9 to TRBJ2-2; 13 nucleotides match TRBD2. For the CDR3, the DNA is TGTGCCAGCAGCGTAGGGACTAGCGGGAGCTTAACCGGGGAGCTGTTTTTT. This gives the protein CASSVGTSGSLTGELFF.